This T cell receptor beta chain was sequenced during a study of cytomegalovirus exposure and HLA in healthy donors. Study-level background: According to later analysis, the same platform produced the 130 or so validation and several hundred first-cohort repertoires.

This CDR3 is built from 15 residues. Looked up from germline, CDR1 is MGHDK and CDR2 is SYGVNS. V shed 6 bases and J shed 8 bases, with 19 bases lying between them. Repertoires were generated with immunoSEQ multiplex PCR, while TCRdb's copy carries only in-frame clones and drops some. The sample records around 160,000 clones, about 88% being singletons. Study-level findings and limits: Clusters of TCRs from the first cohort tended to co-occur in the roughly 120 validation repertoires (as a later analysis found).

The donors belonged to the roughly 110-subject validation cohort, separate from the roughly 720-subject first cohort. For this clone: Its antigen remains unidentified.

The sequence was obtained from a man aged 18 to 30 in good health and CMV-seronegative. The sequenced material came from PBMCs. V usage is TRBV25-1 and J usage is TRBJ1-4; tentatively, D is TRBD1 (5 bases). The CDR3 sequence is CASSEPIRAVEKLFF. The CDR3 region has the DNA TGTGCCAGCAGCGAGCCGATCAGGGCGGTCGAAAAACTGTTTTTT.